The next 27 T cell receptor beta chains were all read from a single sample in a study of blood T cells in healthy people across ages. It was with a sample-barcoded 5' primer and a J-beta primer mix that a second PCR of about 6 to 12 cycles was run. MiXCR was run by TCRdb on the 5' RACE reads, yielding one entry per CDR3 protein. The repertoire has around 800,000 distinct CDR3 sequences, around 45% of them found once; the top ten carry around a sixth. Sequencing input: blood. The receptors here all came from a man of 80 years or more in good health.

This clonotype has ten or more counts. CDR3 sequence: CSASSRRFQETQYF. In DNA form, the CDR3 reads TGCAGTGCTAGTTCCAGACGATTCCAAGAGACCCAGTACTTC. V is TRBV20-1 and J is TRBJ2-5, with D unresolved. CDR3 size: 14 residues. The germline V gene has CDR1 DFQATT and CDR2 SNEGSKA (reference sequence). V was trimmed by 3 bases and J by 1 base, leaving 12 bases between them.

This clonotype has more than one count but fewer than ten. The chain combines TRBV12-3 or TRBV12-4 with TRBJ2-7; D ambiguous. Trimming left V 4 bases short and J 6 bases short, with 16 bases between. There are 14 residues in the CDR3. Here the CDR3 DNA reads TGTGCCAGCAGTTCTAGTCGCGTGGCTGGCGAGCAGTACTTC. This sequence encodes CASSSSRVAGEQYF.

As concerns this clonotype: Since a much larger clone is just one base distant, this may be a read error. The chain uses TRBV7-3 and TRBJ2-1; 8 nucleotides line up with TRBD2. The J call may be faulty, since TRBJ2-7 better matches the DNA end. The CDR3 loop spans 15 amino acids. Germline CDR1 is SGHTA and CDR2 is FQGTGA. This CDR3 reads CASSLEGLEYNEQYF. CDR3 DNA sequence: TGTGCCAGCAGCTTAGAGGGACTAGAGTACAATGAGCAGTACTTC.

This clonotype was seen many times. This rearrangement joins TRBV12-3 or TRBV12-4 to TRBJ2-3; no clear D gene. This CDR3 contains 14 residues. V shed 3 bases and J shed 0 bases, with 7 bases lying between them. The CDR3 DNA sequence: TGTGCCAGCAGTTTCACCGGGAGCACAGATACGCAGTATTTT. Its protein product is CASSFTGSTDTQYF.

V and J are TRBV11-2 and TRBJ2-1, with 8 bases lining up with TRBD2. The J call may be wrong; the DNA end is better matched by TRBJ2-7. CDR1 and CDR2 (germline): SGHAT, FQNNGV. This CDR3 is built from 19 residues. The CDR3 here is CASSQFPGLGRISYNEQYF. The CDR3 coding sequence is TGTGCCAGCAGCCAATTCCCGGGACTAGGACGGATCTCCTACAATGAGCAGTACTTC.

For this clonotype: Because the CDR3 is missing its conserved closing phenylalanine or tryptophan, this is likely a read error. The genes are TRBV7-6 and TRBJ2-1, with D unresolved. The germline V gene has CDR1 SGHVS and CDR2 FNYEAQ. Trimming stripped 1 base from V and 2 bases from J, with 9 bases between. The CDR3 runs 15 residues. CDR3 DNA: TGTGCCAGCAGCTTAGGGCTAGACCCCTACAATGAGCAGTTCGTC. It specifies CASSLGLDPYNEQFV.

A few counts support this clonotype. The CDR3 coding sequence is TGCGCCAGCAGCCGTGCGACAGGGGACCCGACAGATACGCAGTATTTT. Its protein product is CASSRATGDPTDTQYF. This chain joins TRBV4-3 and TRBJ2-3, with 8 bases lining up with TRBD1. Unmatched junction bases numbered 9, after V lost 4 bases and J lost 3 bases. This CDR3 has 16 residues. Germline V gene sequence: CDR1 LGHNA, CDR2 YSLEER.

This clonotype has more than one count but fewer than ten. The chain couples TRBV12-3 or TRBV12-4 to TRBJ2-5, with 9 bases matching TRBD2. This CDR3 spans 15 amino acids. With V trimmed by 5 bases and J by 5 bases, 9 bases remained unmatched. CDR3 nucleotide sequence: TGTGCCAGCAGTAATAGCGGGAGTTTCTCGGAGACCCAGTACTTC. It is translated as CASSNSGSFSETQYF.

This chain uses TRBV4-3 with TRBJ1-2, with D hard to call. Germline CDR1 LGHNA, CDR2 YSLEER. The CDR3 totals 13 residues. V lost 4 bases and J 4 bases, leaving 10 bases between the germline ends. In DNA form, the CDR3 reads TGCGCCAGCAGCCGTGACGGAGCCTATGGCTACACCTTC. Translated, it gives CASSRDGAYGYTF.

This clonotype was seen only a few times. V usage is TRBV20-1 and J usage is TRBJ2-1; no reliable D call. The length of the CDR3 is 16 residues. V was clipped by 8 bases and J by 0 bases, with 20 bases between them. Germline CDR1 reads DFQATT; CDR2 reads SNEGSKA (reference sequence). For the CDR3, the DNA is TGCAGTACTCTGGCCAAAGCGAAAAGCTCCTACAATGAGCAGTTCTTC. Translating gives CSTLAKAKSSYNEQFF.

This clonotype was counted at least ten times. The chain links TRBV6-1 to TRBJ1-6, with 7 positions matching TRBD1. The CDR3 contains 16 residues. Germline V gives CDR1 MNHNS, CDR2 SASEGT. Unmatched junction bases numbered 14, after V lost 5 bases and J lost 10 bases. The CDR3, as DNA: TGTGCCAGCAGTCTGTTCTCACAGGGGTCGGGATCACCCCTCCACTTT. Translated: CASSLFSQGSGSPLHF.

The gene calls are TRBV7-2 and TRBJ2-7; TRBD2 agrees at 10 bases. The germline CDR1 and CDR2 sequences are SGHTA and FQGNSA. The V segment lost 8 bases and the J segment 4 bases; nucleotides outside the gene matches: 8. CDR3 length equals 14 residues. CDR3 amino acids: CASGSSGGGYEQYF. The CDR3 coding sequence is TGTGCCAGCGGTTCCAGCGGGGGGGGGTACGAGCAGTACTTC.

This clonotype was counted between two and nine times. The chain joins TRBV25-1 to TRBJ2-1; D unresolved. V gave up 2 bases and J gave up 7 bases, with 9 bases separating them. The germline V gene has CDR1 MGHDK and CDR2 SYGVNS. The CDR3 covers 13 residues. In DNA form, the CDR3 reads TGTGCCAGCAGTGAACGGGCAAAAAATGAGCAGTTCTTC. This gives the protein CASSERAKNEQFF. Variable domain in full (rest from reference TRBV25-1 and TRBJ2-1): EADIYQTPRYLVIGTGKKITLECSQTMGHDKMYWYQQDPGMELHLIHYSYGVNSTEKGDLSSESTVSRIRTEHFPLTLESARPSHTSQYLCASSERAKNEQFFGPGTRLTVL.

The V and J genes are TRBV20-1 and TRBJ1-2; 7 bases align to TRBD1. Trimming cost V 4 bases and J 4 bases; bases outside gene matches: 3. Germline CDR1 and CDR2: DFQATT and SNEGSKA (reference sequence). CDR3 length: 12 amino acids. The CDR3 spells CSAKTGVYGYTF. For the CDR3, the DNA is TGCAGTGCTAAAACAGGGGTCTATGGCTACACCTTC.

This clonotype was counted only a few times. This sequence joins TRBV20-1 and TRBJ1-4; 8 bases fit TRBD1. Germline CDR1 reads DFQATT; CDR2 reads SNEGSKA (reference sequence). With V trimmed by 6 bases and J by 1 base, 4 bases remained unmatched. The CDR3 totals 14 residues. The CDR3 DNA reads TGCAGTGCACCGGACAGGGTAACTAATGAAAAACTGTTTTTT. Translation: CSAPDRVTNEKLFF.

The V call is TRBV20-1, the J call TRBJ1-5; no reliable D call. V lost 2 bases to trimming and J lost 6 bases, with 14 bases between them. Per germline, CDR1 DFQATT and CDR2 SNEGSKA (reference sequence). The CDR3 loop spans 14 amino acids. CDR3 sequence: CSARHGSGTQPQHF. Written as DNA, the CDR3 is TGCAGTGCTAGACATGGCAGTGGTACTCAGCCCCAGCATTTT.

This chain uses TRBV27 with TRBJ1-5; 10 bases map to TRBD1. With V trimmed by 6 bases and J by 4 bases, 6 bases remained unmatched. CDR1 and CDR2 (germline): MNHEY, SMNVEV (reference sequence). The CDR3 length is 15 residues. The chain's CDR3 is CASRAGQGQNQPQHF. CDR3 coding DNA: TGTGCCAGCAGGGCGGGACAGGGGCAAAATCAGCCCCAGCATTTT.

The chain is built from TRBV3-1 and TRBJ2-2; the D is unclear. CDR1 and CDR2 from the germline V gene are LGHDT and YNNKEL (reference sequence). V was pared by 9 bases and J by 5 bases, with 13 bases between. This CDR3 is 13 amino acids long. This CDR3 is CASSKAATGELFF. DNA for the CDR3: TGTGCCAGTTCGAAAGCTGCTACCGGGGAGCTGTTTTTT.

For this clonotype: One end of the junction varies from germline; a read error may be responsible. The chain couples TRBV4-1 to TRBJ2-4; D could derive from TRBD1 or TRBD2 (5 bases each). Germline V gene data show CDR1 as MGHRA and CDR2 as YSYEKL. This CDR3 has 17 residues. In DNA, the CDR3 is TGCGCCAGCAACCAAGGGGTGGTGGGGGTAGCCAAAAACATTCAGTACTTC. Protein product: CASNQGVVGVAKNIQYF.

This clonotype was counted between two and nine times. The rearrangement joins TRBV5-5 to TRBJ1-2; perhaps TRBD1 as D (5 bases). Trimming shortened V by 3 bases and J by 4 bases, and 13 bases separated the two germline ends. Germline V gives CDR1 SGHKS, CDR2 YYEKEE (reference sequence). The CDR3 is 14 amino acids. The CDR3 region has the DNA TGTGCCAGCAGCTCGACCACCGGGGGCTATGGCTACACCTTC. The encoded protein is CASSSTTGGYGYTF.

The V gene is TRBV12-3 or TRBV12-4, the J gene TRBJ2-7; TRBD2 might be the D (5 bases). V was clipped by 4 bases and J by 2 bases, with 9 bases between them. The CDR3 sequence is 13 residues long. CDR3 residues: CASSSAGTYEQYF. CDR3 coding DNA: TGTGCCAGCAGTTCGGCCGGGACCTACGAGCAGTACTTC.

This clonotype was seen a few times. The V gene is TRBV12-3 or TRBV12-4, the J gene TRBJ1-5, with unresolved D. V was clipped by 4 bases and J by 1 base, with 20 bases between them. The CDR3 extends over 18 amino acids. The CDR3 here is CASSSASRRSGSNQPQHF. The CDR3 bases are TGTGCCAGCAGTTCCGCTTCCAGGAGGTCGGGGAGCAATCAGCCCCAGCATTTT.

This clonotype appeared a few times. The V and J genes are TRBV20-1 and TRBJ2-1; TRBD1 matches at 10 bases. CDR1 and CDR2 from the germline V gene are DFQATT and SNEGSKA (reference sequence). Germline trimming cut 0 bases from V and 6 bases from J; bases unmatched to any gene: 5. This CDR3 region has 15 residues. CDR3 residues: CSARDLGQGPNEQFF. The CDR3 DNA reads as TGCAGTGCTAGAGATTTGGGACAGGGGCCCAATGAGCAGTTCTTC.

V usage is TRBV4-3 and J usage is TRBJ1-2; D unresolved. Between the trimmed V and J ends, which lost 0 bases and 4 bases, there was a span of 6 bases. The CDR3 runs 13 residues. Germline values: CDR1 LGHNA, CDR2 YSLEER. The CDR3 loop reads CASSQDPSYGYTF. In DNA, the CDR3 is TGCGCCAGCAGCCAAGATCCGAGCTATGGCTACACCTTC.

This clonotype has more than one count but fewer than ten. The chain links TRBV10-3 to TRBJ2-3; the match to TRBD2 covers 11 bases. Per germline, CDR1 ENHRY and CDR2 SYGVKD. The CDR3 loop spans 15 amino acids. With V trimmed by 6 bases and J by 5 bases, 7 bases remained unmatched. The CDR3 loop is CAIRDSGRAEDTQYF. Written as DNA, the CDR3 is TGTGCCATCAGAGATAGCGGGAGGGCCGAAGATACGCAGTATTTT.

This clonotype was detected only once. The gene calls are TRBV7-2 and TRBJ2-3; 8 bases are a match to TRBD1. Germline CDR1 SGHTA, CDR2 FQGNSA. The CDR3 extends over 14 amino acids. Trimming took 5 bases from V and 6 from J; bases not matched to a gene: 7. This CDR3 is CASSPDRAQDTQYF. For the CDR3, the DNA is TGTGCCAGCAGCCCGGACAGGGCCCAGGATACGCAGTATTTT.

This clonotype appeared a single time. One end of the junction fails to match germline, which may point to a read error. The V call is TRBV5-6, the J call TRBJ2-1, with unresolved D. This CDR3 has 15 residues. Germline CDR1 reads SGHDT; CDR2 reads YYEEEE. The CDR3 loop reads CASGLEFRIYNEQFF. In DNA, the CDR3 is TGTGCCAGCGGCTTGGAATTCCGGATTTACAATGAGCAGTTCTTC.